This TCR beta chain was sequenced during a study of T cell changes during pregnancy in multiple sclerosis. The CDR3 totals 13 residues. The germline CDR1 and CDR2 sequences are MNHEY and SVGAGI. V was shortened by 6 bases and J by 6 bases, with 12 bases between the two germline ends. Data came from immunoSEQ multiplex PCR; TCRdb stores just in-frame clones and leaves some out. The top ten clones hold about 5.8% of a sample with tens of thousands of clones, around 90% of them seen once. The sequence was collected from a female donor with multiple sclerosis, enrolled in a pregnancy study. The gene calls are TRBV6-5 and TRBJ1-5; unclear D gene. Source: CD8+ T cells from peripheral blood mononuclear cells, taken before pregnancy. The CDR3: CASSSAGSQPQHF. In nucleotides, the CDR3 is TGTGCCAGCAGCTCCGCGGGTTCTCAGCCCCAGCATTTT.